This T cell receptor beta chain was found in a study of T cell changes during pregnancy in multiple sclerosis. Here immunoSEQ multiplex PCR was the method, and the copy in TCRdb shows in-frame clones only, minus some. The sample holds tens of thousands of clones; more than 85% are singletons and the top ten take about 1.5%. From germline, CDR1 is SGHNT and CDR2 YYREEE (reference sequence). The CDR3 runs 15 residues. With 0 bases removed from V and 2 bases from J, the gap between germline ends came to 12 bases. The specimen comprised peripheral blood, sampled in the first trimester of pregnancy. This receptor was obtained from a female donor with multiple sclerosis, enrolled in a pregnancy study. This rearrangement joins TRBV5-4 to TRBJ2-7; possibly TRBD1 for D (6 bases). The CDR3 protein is CASSLEGVRAYEQYF. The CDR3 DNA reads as TGTGCCAGCAGCTTGGAGGGGGTCCGGGCCTACGAGCAGTACTTC.